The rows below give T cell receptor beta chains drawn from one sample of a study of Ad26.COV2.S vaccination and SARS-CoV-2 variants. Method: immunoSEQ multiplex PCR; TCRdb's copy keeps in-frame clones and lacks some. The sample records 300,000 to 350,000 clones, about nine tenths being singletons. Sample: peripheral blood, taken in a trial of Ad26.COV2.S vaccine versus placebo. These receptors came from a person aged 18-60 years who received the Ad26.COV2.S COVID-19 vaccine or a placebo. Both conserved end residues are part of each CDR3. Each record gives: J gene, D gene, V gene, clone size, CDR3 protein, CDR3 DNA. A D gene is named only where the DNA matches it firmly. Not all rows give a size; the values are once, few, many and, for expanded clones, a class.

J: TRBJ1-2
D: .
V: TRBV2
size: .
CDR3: CASTPDMRYGYTF
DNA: TGTGCCAGCACCCCGGACATGAGGTATGGCTACACCTTC

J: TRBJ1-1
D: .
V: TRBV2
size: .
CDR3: CASRDGGNMNTEAFF
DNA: TGTGCCAGCAGAGATGGGGGGAACATGAACACTGAAGCTTTCTTT

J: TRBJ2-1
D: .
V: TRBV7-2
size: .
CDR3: CASSSEIITNEQFF
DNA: TGTGCCAGCAGCTCCGAGATTATTACCAATGAGCAGTTCTTC

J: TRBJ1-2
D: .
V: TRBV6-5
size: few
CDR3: CASAGTFPSHYGYTF
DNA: TGTGCCAGCGCCGGGACCTTCCCCTCGCACTATGGCTACACCTTC

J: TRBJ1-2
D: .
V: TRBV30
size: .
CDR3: CAWSVSVGASGYTF
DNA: TGTGCCTGGAGTGTTAGCGTGGGGGCTTCTGGCTACACCTTC

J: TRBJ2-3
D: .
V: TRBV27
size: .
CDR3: CASSLFGGTDTQYF
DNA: TGTGCCAGCAGTTTATTCGGTGGCACAGATACGCAGTATTTT

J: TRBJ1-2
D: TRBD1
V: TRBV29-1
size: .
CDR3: CSVEKTGGDHYGYTF
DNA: TGCAGCGTTGAGAAGACAGGGGGAGACCACTATGGCTACACCTTC

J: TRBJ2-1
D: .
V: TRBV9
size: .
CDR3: CASSTTPNNEQFF
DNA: TGTGCCAGCAGCACAACACCTAACAATGAGCAGTTCTTC

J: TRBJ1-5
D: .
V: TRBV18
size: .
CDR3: CASSSAIGNNQPQHF
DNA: TGTGCCAGCTCATCGGCAATAGGGAACAATCAGCCCCAGCATTTT

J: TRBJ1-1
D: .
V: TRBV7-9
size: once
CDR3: CASSQEGPRNTEAFF
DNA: TGTGCCAGCAGCCAAGAGGGACCCAGGAACACTGAAGCTTTCTTT

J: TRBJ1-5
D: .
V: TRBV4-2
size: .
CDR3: CASSQDQNQPQHF
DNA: TGTGCCAGCAGCCAAGACCAAAATCAGCCCCAGCATTTT

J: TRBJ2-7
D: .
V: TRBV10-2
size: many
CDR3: CASPTGDSSYEQYF
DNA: TGCGCCAGCCCTACAGGAGATAGCTCCTACGAGCAGTACTTC